Listed below are T cell receptor beta chains from one sample, sequenced in a study of cytomegalovirus exposure and HLA in healthy donors. Only in-frame clones appear in the TCRdb table, and some are missing; sequencing was by immunoSEQ multiplex PCR. This sample carries 120,000 or so clones, less than 85% of them seen once, and the ten largest clones take 15% to 20%. Sequenced material: PBMCs. Source of these receptors: a man between 50 and 59 years old in good health and CMV-seropositive. CDR3s include the opening cysteine and the closing phenylalanine or tryptophan. A D gene is named only where the DNA matches it firmly. Only some rows state a clone size, as once, few, many or a class for expanded clones.

v_call: TRBV27; clone_size: once; d_call: NA; j_call: TRBJ1-5; cdr3_aa: CASSGWPRVDQPQHF; cdr3_nt: TGTGCCAGCAGCGGATGGCCCCGGGTAGATCAGCCCCAGCATTTT
v_call: TRBV29-1; clone_size: NA; d_call: NA; j_call: TRBJ1-2; cdr3_aa: CSVEDWGGAYGYTF; cdr3_nt: TGCAGCGTTGAAGATTGGGGTGGGGCCTATGGCTACACCTTC
v_call: TRBV6-5; clone_size: NA; d_call: NA; j_call: TRBJ1-1; cdr3_aa: CASSYYGRVNTEAFF; cdr3_nt: TGTGCCAGCAGTTACTATGGGCGTGTGAACACTGAAGCTTTCTTT
v_call: TRBV13; clone_size: NA; d_call: TRBD2; j_call: TRBJ2-2; cdr3_aa: CASSFRRGLAANTGELFF; cdr3_nt: TGTGCCAGCAGCTTCCGTCGGGGACTAGCGGCGAACACCGGGGAGCTGTTTTTT
v_call: TRBV20-1; clone_size: NA; d_call: NA; j_call: TRBJ1-1; cdr3_aa: CSAVTGIRAFF; cdr3_nt: TGCAGTGCTGTCACAGGGATTAGAGCTTTCTTT
v_call: TRBV19; clone_size: once; d_call: NA; j_call: TRBJ1-4; cdr3_aa: CASSTPPGTSDEKLFF; cdr3_nt: TGTGCCAGTAGCACCCCTCCGGGGACATCCGATGAAAAACTGTTTTTT
v_call: TRBV11-2; clone_size: NA; d_call: TRBD2; j_call: TRBJ2-5; cdr3_aa: CASSLAGTSGGGGQETQYF; cdr3_nt: TGTGCCAGCAGCTTAGCCGGGACTAGCGGAGGTGGGGGCCAAGAGACCCAGTACTTC
v_call: TRBV2; clone_size: NA; d_call: NA; j_call: TRBJ1-5; cdr3_aa: CASSEAPRGLEPQHF; cdr3_nt: TGTGCCAGCAGTGAAGCGCCTAGGGGGTTGGAGCCCCAGCATTTT
v_call: TRBV7-2; clone_size: NA; d_call: NA; j_call: TRBJ1-4; cdr3_aa: CASTFVTNEKLFF; cdr3_nt: TGTGCCAGCACATTTGTAACTAATGAAAAACTGTTTTTT
v_call: TRBV2; clone_size: NA; d_call: TRBD2; j_call: TRBJ2-7; cdr3_aa: CASSSSLAGDPYF; cdr3_nt: TGTGCCAGCAGTTCTTCACTAGCGGGAGATCCGTACTTC
v_call: TRBV2; clone_size: NA; d_call: NA; j_call: TRBJ1-1; cdr3_aa: CASNQGLNTEAFF; cdr3_nt: TGTGCCAGTAACCAGGGGCTTAACACTGAAGCTTTCTTT
v_call: TRBV11-1; clone_size: NA; d_call: NA; j_call: TRBJ2-7; cdr3_aa: CASTSLELPRHEQYF; cdr3_nt: TGTGCCAGCACTTCTCTAGAGCTCCCAAGGCACGAGCAGTACTTC
v_call: TRBV28; clone_size: NA; d_call: TRBD2; j_call: TRBJ2-4; cdr3_aa: CASNAKGLAKNSQYF; cdr3_nt: TGTGCCAGCAACGCGAAGGGACTAGCCAAAAACAGTCAGTACTTC
v_call: TRBV4-1; clone_size: NA; d_call: TRBD2; j_call: TRBJ2-7; cdr3_aa: CASSPFGLAGSQQYF; cdr3_nt: TGCGCCAGCAGCCCCTTTGGACTAGCGGGATCTCAGCAGTACTTC
v_call: TRBV7-2; clone_size: NA; d_call: TRBD2; j_call: TRBJ2-1; cdr3_aa: CASSPELAGGNEQFF; cdr3_nt: TGTGCCAGCAGCCCGGAGCTAGCGGGGGGCAATGAGCAGTTCTTC
v_call: TRBV6-1; clone_size: few; d_call: TRBD1; j_call: TRBJ1-2; cdr3_aa: CASSEGPARDSRFLYGYTF; cdr3_nt: TGTGCCAGCAGTGAAGGCCCGGCCCGGGACAGCCGGTTCCTCTATGGCTACACCTTC
v_call: TRBV29-1; clone_size: few; d_call: TRBD2; j_call: TRBJ2-1; cdr3_aa: CSVDRGRRYNEQFF; cdr3_nt: TGCAGCGTTGATCGCGGGAGAAGGTACAATGAGCAGTTCTTC
v_call: TRBV19; clone_size: NA; d_call: TRBD2; j_call: TRBJ2-1; cdr3_aa: CASSMSGLAPYNEQFF; cdr3_nt: TGTGCCAGTAGTATGTCCGGACTAGCGCCTTACAATGAGCAGTTCTTC
v_call: TRBV5-1; clone_size: few; d_call: NA; j_call: TRBJ2-5; cdr3_aa: CASSPTGSGWETQYF; cdr3_nt: TGCGCCAGCAGCCCTACCGGAAGCGGGTGGGAGACCCAGTACTTC
v_call: TRBV6-1; clone_size: NA; d_call: NA; j_call: TRBJ2-3; cdr3_aa: CASIREITDTQYF; cdr3_nt: TGTGCCAGTATTCGGGAGATCACAGATACGCAGTATTTT
v_call: TRBV6-5; clone_size: NA; d_call: NA; j_call: TRBJ1-1; cdr3_aa: CASLSRGTEAFF; cdr3_nt: TGTGCCAGTTTATCCAGGGGAACTGAAGCTTTCTTT
v_call: TRBV5-8; clone_size: once; d_call: TRBD2; j_call: TRBJ2-7; cdr3_aa: CASRARGGSYEQYF; cdr3_nt: TGTGCCAGCAGGGCGCGGGGGGGCTCCTACGAGCAGTACTTC
v_call: TRBV28; clone_size: NA; d_call: NA; j_call: TRBJ1-1; cdr3_aa: CASSLPGSGTEAFF; cdr3_nt: TGTGCCAGCAGTTTACCGGGAAGCGGGACTGAAGCTTTCTTT
v_call: TRBV7-9; clone_size: NA; d_call: TRBD1; j_call: TRBJ2-2; cdr3_aa: CASSPTDRGTGELFF; cdr3_nt: TGTGCCAGCAGCCCCACAGACAGGGGCACCGGGGAGCTGTTTTTT
v_call: TRBV6-5; clone_size: few; d_call: NA; j_call: TRBJ1-1; cdr3_aa: CASSPDSTEAFF; cdr3_nt: TGTGCCAGCAGTCCAGACTCCACTGAAGCTTTCTTT
v_call: TRBV7-9; clone_size: once; d_call: TRBD2; j_call: TRBJ2-2; cdr3_aa: CAPRGGPGELFF; cdr3_nt: TGTGCCCCCCGGGGGGGACCCGGGGAGCTGTTTTTT
v_call: TRBV19; clone_size: few; d_call: NA; j_call: TRBJ1-1; cdr3_aa: CASLRGETEAFF; cdr3_nt: TGTGCCAGTCTAAGGGGCGAAACTGAAGCTTTCTTT
v_call: TRBV5-1; clone_size: once; d_call: TRBD2; j_call: TRBJ2-1; cdr3_aa: CASSPIRTSGAYNEQFF; cdr3_nt: TGCGCCAGCAGCCCTATAAGGACTAGCGGGGCATACAATGAGCAGTTCTTC
v_call: TRBV19; clone_size: NA; d_call: NA; j_call: TRBJ1-5; cdr3_aa: CASTPAANQPQHF; cdr3_nt: TGTGCCAGTACCCCCGCGGCCAATCAGCCCCAGCATTTT
v_call: TRBV15; clone_size: once; d_call: NA; j_call: TRBJ2-2; cdr3_aa: CATSAGTSTGELFF; cdr3_nt: TGTGCCACTTCCGCCGGGACATCCACCGGGGAGCTGTTTTTT